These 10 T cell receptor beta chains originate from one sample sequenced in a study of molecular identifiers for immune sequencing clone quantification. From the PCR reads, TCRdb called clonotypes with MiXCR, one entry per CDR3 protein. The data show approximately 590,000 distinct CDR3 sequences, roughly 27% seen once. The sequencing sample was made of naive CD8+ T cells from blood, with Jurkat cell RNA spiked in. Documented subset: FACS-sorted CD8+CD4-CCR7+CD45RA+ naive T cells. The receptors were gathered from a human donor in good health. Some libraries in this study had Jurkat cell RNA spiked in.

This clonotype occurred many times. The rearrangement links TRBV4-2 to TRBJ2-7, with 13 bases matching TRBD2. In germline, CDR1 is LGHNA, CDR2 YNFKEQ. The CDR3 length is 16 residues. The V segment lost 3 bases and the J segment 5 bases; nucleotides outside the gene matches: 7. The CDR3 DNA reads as TGTGCCAGCAGCCACCACCGGACTAGCGGGAGAAACGAGCAGTACTTC. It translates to CASSHHRTSGRNEQYF.

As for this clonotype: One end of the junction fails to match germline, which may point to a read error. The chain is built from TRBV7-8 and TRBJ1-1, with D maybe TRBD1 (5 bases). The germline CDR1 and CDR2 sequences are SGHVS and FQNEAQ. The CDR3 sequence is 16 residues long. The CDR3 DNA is TGTGCCAGCAGCTTATTGTCGGGACGGACGAACACTGAAGCTCTCTTT. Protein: CASSLLSGRTNTEALF.

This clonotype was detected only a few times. The CDR3 reads CASSLVLLGDEQFF. The CDR3 bases are TGTGCCAGCAGCTTAGTGCTACTAGGGGATGAGCAGTTCTTC. J is TRBJ2-1 and V is TRBV7-2, with D possibly being TRBD1 or TRBD2 (5 bases each). Trimming removed 1 base at V and 8 bases at J, with 12 bases between. The CDR3 has 14 amino acids. Per germline, CDR1 SGHTA and CDR2 FQGNSA. The full variable domain, completed using reference TRBV7-2 and TRBJ2-1, is GAGVSQSPSNKVTEKGKDVELRCDPISGHTALYWYRQSLGQGLEFLIYFQGNSAPDKSGLPSDRFSAERTGGSVSTLTIQRTQQEDSAVYLCASSLVLLGDEQFFGPGTRLTVL.

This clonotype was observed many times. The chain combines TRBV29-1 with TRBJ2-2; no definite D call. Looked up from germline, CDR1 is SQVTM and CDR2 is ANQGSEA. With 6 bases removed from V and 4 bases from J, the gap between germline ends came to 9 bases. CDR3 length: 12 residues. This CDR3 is CSVLDGTGELFF. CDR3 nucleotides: TGCAGCGTGCTCGACGGCACCGGGGAGCTGTTTTTT.

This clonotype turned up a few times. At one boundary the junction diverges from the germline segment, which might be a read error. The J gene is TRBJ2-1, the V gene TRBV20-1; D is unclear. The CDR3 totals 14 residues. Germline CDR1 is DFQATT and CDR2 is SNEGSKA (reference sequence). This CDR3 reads CSAGDLRSYNEQFF. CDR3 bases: TGCAGTGCTGGAGATCTTCGCTCCTACAATGAGCAGTTCTTC.

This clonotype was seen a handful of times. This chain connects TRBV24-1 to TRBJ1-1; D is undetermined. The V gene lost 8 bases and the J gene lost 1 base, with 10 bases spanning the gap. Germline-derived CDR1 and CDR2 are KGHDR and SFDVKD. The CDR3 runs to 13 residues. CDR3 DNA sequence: TGTGCCACCAAACTCTCCTCGAACACTGAAGCTTTCTTT. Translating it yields CATKLSSNTEAFF.

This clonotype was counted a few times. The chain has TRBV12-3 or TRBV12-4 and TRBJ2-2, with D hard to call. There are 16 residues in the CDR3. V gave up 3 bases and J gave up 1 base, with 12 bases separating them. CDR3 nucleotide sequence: TGTGCCAGCAGTTTGTCAAGTGAGCGGAACACCGGGGAGCTGTTTTTT. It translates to CASSLSSERNTGELFF.

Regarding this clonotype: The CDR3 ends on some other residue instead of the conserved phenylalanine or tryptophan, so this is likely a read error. The CDR3 loop reads CASSSSGVGEKLFL. In DNA, the CDR3 is TGTGCCAGCAGCTCTTCAGGGGTTGGGGAAAAACTGTTTTTA. V usage is TRBV7-9 and J usage is TRBJ1-4; tentatively, D is TRBD1 (6 bases). This CDR3 contains 14 residues. V lost 4 bases to trimming and J lost 8 bases, with 14 bases between them. Germline V lookup: CDR1 SEHNR, CDR2 FQNEAQ (reference sequence).

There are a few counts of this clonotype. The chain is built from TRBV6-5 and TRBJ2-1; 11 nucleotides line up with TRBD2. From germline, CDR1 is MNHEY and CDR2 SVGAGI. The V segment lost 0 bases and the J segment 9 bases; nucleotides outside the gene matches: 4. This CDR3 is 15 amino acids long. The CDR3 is CASSYSSGRVVEQFF. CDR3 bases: TGTGCCAGCAGTTACTCTAGCGGGAGGGTCGTTGAGCAGTTCTTC.

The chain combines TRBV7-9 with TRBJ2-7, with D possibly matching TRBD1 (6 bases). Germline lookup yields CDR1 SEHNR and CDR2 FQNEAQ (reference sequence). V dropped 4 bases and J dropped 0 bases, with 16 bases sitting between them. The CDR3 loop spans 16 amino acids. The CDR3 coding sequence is TGTGCCAGCAGCTCGAGCCTGGGGGCCCACTCCTACGAGCAGTACTTC. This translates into CASSSSLGAHSYEQYF.